The table lists the clone carrying this T cell receptor beta chain with a few counts. The sample belongs to a study of T-cell reconstitution after alpha-beta-depleted transplantation in children. Trimming pared 2 bases from V and 3 bases from J, leaving 10 bases between. This CDR3 is 14 amino acids long. It was with unique molecular identifiers that the TCRbeta library was prepared. One entry per CDR3 protein, called by TCRdb with MiXCR from the PCR reads. The table records nearly 550,000 distinct CDR3 sequences, around 16% of them present only once. The input for sequencing was PBMCs from the stem cell graft donor, taken from the stem cell graft. The chain links TRBV12-3 or TRBV12-4 to TRBJ1-2; the D gene is possibly TRBD1 (6 bases). The receptor was isolated from a human donor who donated a stem cell graft to a child with acute lymphoblastic leukemia. CDR3 sequence reads: CASSLRGADYGYTF. The DNA for the CDR3 is TGTGCCAGCAGTTTACGGGGGGCTGACTATGGCTACACCTTC.